Given below is one T cell receptor (beta chain) in context. The record originates from a study of blood T cell repertoires in COVID-19. TCRdb keeps only in-frame clones here, not all; method: immunoSEQ multiplex PCR. In the table there are under 200,000 clones, approximately 86% of which are singletons. CDR3 length: 16 amino acids. Germline lookup yields CDR1 SGHTA and CDR2 FQGNSA. V gave up 5 bases and J gave up 1 base; unmatched junction bases: 3. The chain carries TRBV7-2 and TRBJ2-3; TRBD2 aligns across 13 bases. The sample consisted of peripheral blood. The clonotype originates from a man aged 55 to 70 with acute or convalescent COVID-19. CDR3 sequence: CASSTGLAGRTDTQYF. As DNA, the CDR3 is TGTGCCAGCAGCACGGGACTAGCGGGACGCACAGATACGCAGTATTTT.